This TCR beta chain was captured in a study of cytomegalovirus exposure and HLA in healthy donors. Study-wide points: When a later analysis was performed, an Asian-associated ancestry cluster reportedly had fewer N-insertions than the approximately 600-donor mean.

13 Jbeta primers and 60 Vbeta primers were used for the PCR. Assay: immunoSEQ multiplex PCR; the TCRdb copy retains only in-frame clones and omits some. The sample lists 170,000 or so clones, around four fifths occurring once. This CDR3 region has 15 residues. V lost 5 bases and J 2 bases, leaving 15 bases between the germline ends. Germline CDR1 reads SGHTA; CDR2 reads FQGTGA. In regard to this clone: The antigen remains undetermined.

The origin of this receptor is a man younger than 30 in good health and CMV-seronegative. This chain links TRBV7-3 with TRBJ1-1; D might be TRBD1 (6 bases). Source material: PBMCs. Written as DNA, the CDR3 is TGTGCCAGCAGCCCCGGGGGAGGGGGTAACACTGAAGCTTTCTTT. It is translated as CASSPGGGGNTEAFF.